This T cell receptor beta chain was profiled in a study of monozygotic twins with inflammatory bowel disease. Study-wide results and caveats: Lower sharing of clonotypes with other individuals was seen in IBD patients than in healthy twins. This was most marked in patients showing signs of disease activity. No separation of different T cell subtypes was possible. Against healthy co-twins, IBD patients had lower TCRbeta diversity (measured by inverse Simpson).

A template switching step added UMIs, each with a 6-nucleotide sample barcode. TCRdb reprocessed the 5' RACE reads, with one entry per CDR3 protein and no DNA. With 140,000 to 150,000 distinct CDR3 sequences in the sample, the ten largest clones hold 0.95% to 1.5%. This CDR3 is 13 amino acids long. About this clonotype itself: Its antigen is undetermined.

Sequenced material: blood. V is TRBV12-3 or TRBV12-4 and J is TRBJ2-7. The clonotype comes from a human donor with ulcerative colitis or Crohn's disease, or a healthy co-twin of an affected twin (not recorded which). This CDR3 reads CASSYTGTYEQYF.